These T cell receptor beta chains were read from a single sample in a study of OX40 agonist ivuxolimab in advanced cancers. Assay: immunoSEQ multiplex PCR; the TCRdb copy retains only in-frame clones and omits some. The sample holds about 79,000 clones, 85% to 95% seen once. Specimen: CD4+ or CD8+ T cells sorted from blood, collected in a trial of the OX40 agonist ivuxolimab. Source of these receptors: an adult with an advanced solid tumor such as melanoma, head and neck, liver or kidney cancer. Each CDR3 is given with its conserved first and last residue. Each record gives: D gene, clone size, CDR3 length, V gene, J gene, CDR3 DNA, CDR3 protein. A D gene is named only where the DNA matches it firmly. Only some rows state a clone size, as once, few, many or a class for expanded clones.

d_gene: NA; abundance: NA; len: 11; v_gene: TRBV28; j_gene: TRBJ2-7; CDR3nt: TGTGCCAGCAGGGTCGGCGGGGAGCAGTACTTC; CDR3aa: CASRVGGEQYF
d_gene: NA; abundance: NA; len: 16; v_gene: TRBV13; j_gene: TRBJ2-2; CDR3nt: TGTGCCAGCAGCTTAGGGCTTAGCGTGAACACCGGGGAGCTGTTTTTT; CDR3aa: CASSLGLSVNTGELFF
d_gene: NA; abundance: NA; len: 17; v_gene: TRBV4-1; j_gene: TRBJ2-3; CDR3nt: TGCGCCAGCAGCCAAGATACACCGGGCGTACTCACAGATACGCAGTATTTT; CDR3aa: CASSQDTPGVLTDTQYF
d_gene: NA; abundance: NA; len: 14; v_gene: TRBV5-8; j_gene: TRBJ2-1; CDR3nt: TGTGCCAGCAGCTATGGCGGGGCCCTCAATGAGCAGTTCTTC; CDR3aa: CASSYGGALNEQFF
d_gene: NA; abundance: NA; len: 15; v_gene: TRBV6-5; j_gene: TRBJ2-1; CDR3nt: TGTGCCAGCAGTATTTCGGGACCCAGTGGCAATGAGCAGTTCTTC; CDR3aa: CASSISGPSGNEQFF
d_gene: NA; abundance: NA; len: 13; v_gene: TRBV6-6; j_gene: TRBJ2-5; CDR3nt: TGTGCCAGCAGTTACCAACGCATCGAGACCCAGTACTTC; CDR3aa: CASSYQRIETQYF
d_gene: NA; abundance: NA; len: 15; v_gene: TRBV9; j_gene: TRBJ2-1; CDR3nt: TGTGCCAGCACCCCGGGGGATCGCTCCTACAATGAGCAGTTCTTC; CDR3aa: CASTPGDRSYNEQFF
d_gene: NA; abundance: NA; len: 14; v_gene: TRBV6-6; j_gene: TRBJ2-5; CDR3nt: TGTGCCAGCAGTTACTTCGGGTTTCAAGAGACCCAGTACTTC; CDR3aa: CASSYFGFQETQYF
d_gene: TRBD2; abundance: once; len: 16; v_gene: TRBV5-1; j_gene: TRBJ2-1; CDR3nt: TGCGCCAGCAGCTTGGCCCTAGCGGGGGGGTACAATGAGCAGTTCTTC; CDR3aa: CASSLALAGGYNEQFF
d_gene: NA; abundance: once; len: 16; v_gene: TRBV11-2; j_gene: TRBJ1-3; CDR3nt: TGTGCCAGCAGCTTATTTCCCCCGCAACCTGGAAACACCATATATTTT; CDR3aa: CASSLFPPQPGNTIYF
d_gene: NA; abundance: NA; len: 17; v_gene: TRBV11-2; j_gene: TRBJ2-7; CDR3nt: TGTGCCAGCAGCCCACCTACTGACAGGGGAGGGTCCTACGAGCAGTACTTC; CDR3aa: CASSPPTDRGGSYEQYF
d_gene: NA; abundance: NA; len: 15; v_gene: TRBV4-1; j_gene: TRBJ2-7; CDR3nt: TGCGCCAGCAGCCTCCGGACTCAGAGCTCCTACGAGCAGTACTTC; CDR3aa: CASSLRTQSSYEQYF
d_gene: NA; abundance: once; len: 17; v_gene: TRBV7-2; j_gene: TRBJ2-6; CDR3nt: TGTGCCAGCAGCTTAGGGGGGATAAGCTCTGGGGCCAACGTCCTGACTTTC; CDR3aa: CASSLGGISSGANVLTF
d_gene: TRBD2; abundance: NA; len: 13; v_gene: TRBV7-9; j_gene: TRBJ2-7; CDR3nt: TGTGCCAGCAGTCCGTCCCGGGAGGGCGAGCAGTACTTC; CDR3aa: CASSPSREGEQYF
d_gene: TRBD1; abundance: NA; len: 15; v_gene: TRBV7-9; j_gene: TRBJ2-7; CDR3nt: TGTGCCAGCAGTTACAGCCGGGACAGGGCCCACGAGCAGTACTTC; CDR3aa: CASSYSRDRAHEQYF
d_gene: NA; abundance: NA; len: 13; v_gene: TRBV10-3; j_gene: TRBJ2-7; CDR3nt: TGTGCCATCAGTGAGCCGGGACTCCACGAGCAGTACTTC; CDR3aa: CAISEPGLHEQYF
d_gene: NA; abundance: NA; len: 12; v_gene: TRBV19; j_gene: TRBJ2-3; CDR3nt: TGTGCCAGTAGTATAGTTCCAGATACGCAGTATTTT; CDR3aa: CASSIVPDTQYF
d_gene: NA; abundance: once; len: 12; v_gene: TRBV13; j_gene: TRBJ2-7; CDR3nt: TGTGCCAGCAGCTCCCGGGCTTACGAGCAGTACTTC; CDR3aa: CASSSRAYEQYF
d_gene: TRBD1; abundance: NA; len: 12; v_gene: TRBV29-1; j_gene: TRBJ2-7; CDR3nt: TGCAGCGTTGGGAGACAGGGATCCGAGCAGTACTTC; CDR3aa: CSVGRQGSEQYF
d_gene: NA; abundance: once; len: 14; v_gene: TRBV7-6; j_gene: TRBJ1-2; CDR3nt: TGTGCCAGCAGCCCCCTTCAGGGTGGCTATGGCTACACCTTC; CDR3aa: CASSPLQGGYGYTF
d_gene: NA; abundance: NA; len: 15; v_gene: TRBV9; j_gene: TRBJ1-4; CDR3nt: TGTGCCAGCAGCGTAGACGGGTCAACTAATGAAAAACTGTTTTTT; CDR3aa: CASSVDGSTNEKLFF
d_gene: TRBD1; abundance: NA; len: 14; v_gene: TRBV28; j_gene: TRBJ1-1; CDR3nt: TGTGCCAGCAGTTTCAGGACAGGAACAACTGAAGCTTTCTTT; CDR3aa: CASSFRTGTTEAFF
d_gene: NA; abundance: NA; len: 15; v_gene: TRBV4-1; j_gene: TRBJ2-7; CDR3nt: TGCGCCAGCAGCCAAGGAGGGACGGCCGCCTACGAGCAGTACTTC; CDR3aa: CASSQGGTAAYEQYF
d_gene: NA; abundance: NA; len: 15; v_gene: TRBV7-8; j_gene: TRBJ2-1; CDR3nt: TGTGCCAGCAGCGCCCGTCCGGTATGGAAAGATGAGCAGTTCTTC; CDR3aa: CASSARPVWKDEQFF
d_gene: TRBD2; abundance: medium-sized; len: 19; v_gene: TRBV27; j_gene: TRBJ2-2; CDR3nt: TGTGCCAGCAGTTTATTGGCTAGCGGGGCCCTTACGAACACCGGGGAGCTGTTTTTT; CDR3aa: CASSLLASGALTNTGELFF
d_gene: TRBD1; abundance: once; len: 17; v_gene: TRBV7-8; j_gene: TRBJ1-4; CDR3nt: TGTGCCAGCAGCTATCTGTCCGGAGCAGGGGGTAATGAAAAACTGTTTTTT; CDR3aa: CASSYLSGAGGNEKLFF
d_gene: NA; abundance: NA; len: 16; v_gene: TRBV4-1; j_gene: TRBJ1-3; CDR3nt: TGCGCCAGCAGCCAGATTTTGACAGTCTCTGGAAACACCATATATTTT; CDR3aa: CASSQILTVSGNTIYF
d_gene: NA; abundance: NA; len: 15; v_gene: TRBV4-3; j_gene: TRBJ2-7; CDR3nt: TGCGCCAGCAGCCAAGGGGGGGGCACCGGCTACGAGCAGTACTTC; CDR3aa: CASSQGGGTGYEQYF
d_gene: TRBD2; abundance: NA; len: 17; v_gene: TRBV7-8; j_gene: TRBJ2-1; CDR3nt: TGTGCCAGCAGCCTCGGACTAGCGGGGGGCCTCTACAATGAGCAGTTCTTC; CDR3aa: CASSLGLAGGLYNEQFF
d_gene: NA; abundance: NA; len: 17; v_gene: TRBV7-9; j_gene: TRBJ2-5; CDR3nt: TGTGCCAGCAGCCCTAGACAATCGGGAGCCCGCGAAGAGACCCAGTACTTC; CDR3aa: CASSPRQSGAREETQYF
d_gene: TRBD2; abundance: NA; len: 16; v_gene: TRBV4-1; j_gene: TRBJ2-7; CDR3nt: TGCGCCAGCAGCCAGTCTGGCCCGGGAGGTATATACGAGCAGTACTTC; CDR3aa: CASSQSGPGGIYEQYF